The 18 T cell receptor beta chains reported below all come from one sample, sequenced in a study of blood T cell repertoires in COVID-19. Clones were read by immunoSEQ multiplex PCR, and TCRdb kept only the in-frame ones, dropping some. The sample lists 90,000 to 130,000 clones, 87% seen once, with approximately 4.8% in the top ten. The material sequenced was peripheral blood. The receptors were gathered from a human donor in a cohort sampled during active COVID-19.

The rearrangement links TRBV30 to TRBJ2-7; weak D call: TRBD2 (6 bases). Trimming took off 3 bases at V and 6 bases at J, with 12 bases between the two ends. There are 12 residues in the CDR3. Germline CDR1 reads GTSNPN; CDR2 reads SVGIG (reference sequence). The CDR3 here is CAWRGLAGEQYF. DNA of the CDR3: TGTGCCTGGAGGGGACTGGCCGGCGAGCAGTACTTC.

The rearrangement uses TRBV18 and TRBJ2-1, with D possibly TRBD1 on 5 matching bases. The germline V gene encodes CDR1 KGHSH and CDR2 LQKENI. Trimming stripped 1 base from V and 0 bases from J, with 16 bases between. This CDR3 is 18 amino acids long. DNA of the CDR3: TGTGCCAGCTCACCACTAAGGGGCAATTTGGGCTCCTACAATGAGCAGTTCTTC. Amino acid sequence: CASSPLRGNLGSYNEQFF.

The chain is built from TRBV5-1 and TRBJ2-1; TRBD2 might be the D (6 bases). This CDR3 has 18 residues. Trimming took off 6 bases at V and 5 bases at J, with 27 bases between the two ends. The germline V gene encodes CDR1 SGHRS and CDR2 YFSETQ. The CDR3 DNA sequence: TGCGCCAGCACACCCGGGACTGCCTTGTTTTATGTCGACAATGAGCAGTTCTTC. Translating gives CASTPGTALFYVDNEQFF.

Here the CDR3 DNA reads TGTGCCAGCAGCCCGACCGGAGTCTCCTACGAGCAGTACTTC. Translating it yields CASSPTGVSYEQYF. The gene calls are TRBV7-8 and TRBJ2-7, with unresolved D. This CDR3 is built from 14 residues. Germline CDR1 is SGHVS and CDR2 is FQNEAQ. The germline V and J ends were trimmed by 5 bases and 0 bases, with 11 bases remaining between them. Full variable domain (outside the CDR3, taken from reference TRBV7-8 and TRBJ2-7): GAGVSQSPRYKVAKRGQDVALRCDPISGHVSLFWYQQALGQGPEFLTYFQNEAQLDKSGLPSDRFFAERPEGSVSTLKIQRTQQEDSAVYLCASSPTGVSYEQYFGPGTRLTVT.

V gene TRBV6-5 combines with J gene TRBJ2-7; possible D gene TRBD2, 7 bases. V lost 6 bases and J lost 6, with 15 bases in between. The CDR3 is made up of 13 amino acids. The germline V gene encodes CDR1 MNHEY and CDR2 SVGAGI. The DNA of the CDR3 is TGTGCCAGCAGCCCCGCGGGGGCACGCGAGCAGTACTTC. It yields the protein CASSPAGAREQYF.

The chain joins TRBV10-3 to TRBJ2-5; tentatively, D is TRBD2 (7 bases). Germline values: CDR1 ENHRY, CDR2 SYGVKD. The CDR3 extends over 12 amino acids. V was clipped by 7 bases and J by 5 bases, with 11 bases between them. This CDR3 reads CAIKGGDETQYF. CDR3 nucleotide sequence: TGTGCCATCAAGGGGGGGGATGAGACCCAGTACTTC.

This chain uses TRBV29-1 with TRBJ2-5; D is possibly TRBD1 (5 bases). The CDR3 length is 14 residues. Trimming shortened V by 2 bases and J by 3 bases, and 13 bases separated the two germline ends. CDR1 is SQVTM and CDR2 is ANQGSEA in the germline V gene. CDR3: CSVEPSQGKETQYF. The CDR3 coding sequence is TGCAGCGTTGAACCTTCTCAGGGTAAAGAGACCCAGTACTTC.

CDR3 DNA: TGTGCCAGCAGCTCTGGACAGGGAAGGGGTTCTTTCTTT. Protein sequence: CASSSGQGRGSFF. The chain combines TRBV11-3 with TRBJ1-1, with TRBD1 matching over 8 bases. The V and J ends lost 4 bases and 12 bases, in that order; junction bases with no gene match: 10. The germline V gene has CDR1 SGHNT and CDR2 YENEEA. This CDR3 has 13 residues.

The chain recombines TRBV28 with TRBJ1-4; weak D call: TRBD1 (6 bases). Germline assignment: CDR1 MDHEN and CDR2 SYDVKM. The CDR3 is made up of 19 amino acids. V gave up 2 bases and J gave up 4 bases, with 23 bases separating them. The CDR3: CASSLLNGWGGQGNEKLFF. Written as DNA, the CDR3 is TGTGCCAGCAGTTTACTGAACGGATGGGGGGGGCAGGGTAATGAAAAACTGTTTTTT.

The rearrangement uses TRBV5-1 and TRBJ2-2; 7 bases match TRBD1. J was trimmed by 0 bases and V by 2 bases; bases with no gene match: 4. This CDR3 is built from 16 residues. The V gene's germline CDR1 is SGHRS and CDR2 YFSETQ. The DNA of the CDR3 is TGCGCCAGCAGCTTAACAGGGGAACCGAACACCGGGGAGCTGTTTTTT. Translated, it gives CASSLTGEPNTGELFF.

The chain links TRBV4-2 to TRBJ2-1; 8 bases fit TRBD1. Losses at the gene ends were 4 bases for V and 9 bases for J; bases not matched to a gene: 8. Germline assignment: CDR1 LGHNA and CDR2 YNFKEQ. CDR3 length equals 14 residues. The CDR3 DNA is TGTGCCAGCAGCCCTCCCGACAGGGGAAGTGAGCAGTTCTTC. It specifies CASSPPDRGSEQFF.

In regard to this clone: The junction does not match germline at one end; this may be a read error. Other DNA variants within this sample encode the same CDR3. J is TRBJ1-1 and V is TRBV4-3, with 10 bases identical to TRBD1. The CDR3 is made up of 16 amino acids. The V gene's germline CDR1 is LGHNA and CDR2 YSLEER. CDR3 region: CASSRLSGTGVTEAFF. The CDR3 DNA sequence: TGCGCCAGTAGCCGCCTATCCGGGACAGGGGTAACTGAAGCTTTCTTT.

V is TRBV6-5 and J is TRBJ2-2, with D tentatively TRBD2 (6 bases). The germline V gene encodes CDR1 MNHEY and CDR2 SVGAGI. The CDR3 loop spans 15 amino acids. Deletions cut 0 bases from V and 6 bases from J, with 11 bases between. CDR3 bases: TGTGCCAGCAGTTACTCCGGGCGCGGGGCCGGGGAGCTGTTTTTT. This gives the protein CASSYSGRGAGELFF.

The rearrangement joins TRBV7-2 to TRBJ2-2; 9 positions agree with TRBD2. This CDR3 has 15 residues. Trimming cost V 4 bases and J 5 bases; bases outside gene matches: 5. The germline V gene has CDR1 SGHTA and CDR2 FQGNSA. This chain's CDR3 is CASSYHLAGTGELFF. In DNA form, the CDR3 reads TGTGCCAGCAGCTACCACCTAGCGGGGACCGGGGAGCTGTTTTTT.

The rearrangement joins TRBV5-1 to TRBJ2-1; 9 bases fit TRBD2. The germline CDR1 and CDR2 sequences are SGHRS and YFSETQ. V was pared by 4 bases and J by 6 bases, with 2 bases of the junction left unmatched. CDR3 length equals 13 residues. CDR3 in amino acids: CASSTGLANEQFF. In DNA, the CDR3 is TGCGCCAGCAGCACGGGACTAGCCAATGAGCAGTTCTTC.

The V gene is TRBV6-6, the J gene TRBJ1-6, with D possibly TRBD1 on 5 matching bases. CDR3 length: 15 residues. Germline lookup yields CDR1 MNHNY and CDR2 SVGAGI (reference sequence). V was pared by 0 bases and J by 7 bases, with 10 bases between. The CDR3 bases are TGTGCCAGCAGTTACTCGGCACGGGGGAATTCACCCCTCCACTTT. Protein: CASSYSARGNSPLHF.

This clone was counted a single time. The V call is TRBV14, the J call TRBJ2-1; 7 bases are shared with TRBD2. Looked up from germline, CDR1 is SGHDN and CDR2 is FVKESK. The CDR3 totals 15 residues. V dropped 6 bases and J dropped 2; count of bases not matched to a gene: 7. The DNA for the CDR3 is TGTGCCAGCAGGAACACTAGCGATACCTACAATGAGCAGTTCTTC. Its protein is CASRNTSDTYNEQFF.

Regarding this clone: Different DNA sequences within this sample yield the same CDR3. The gene calls are TRBV27 and TRBJ1-4; no definite D call. This CDR3 contains 16 residues. V shed 0 bases and J shed 0 bases, with 8 bases lying between them. The V gene's germline CDR1 is MNHEY and CDR2 SMNVEV (reference sequence). CDR3: CASSLSAIPTNEKLFF. The CDR3 region has the DNA TGTGCCAGCAGTTTATCGGCCATCCCAACTAATGAAAAACTGTTTTTT.